This TCR beta chain originates from a study of blood T cell repertoires in COVID-19. Study-level background: From T cells, B-cell-depleted T cells, or PBMCs came the material, which was cDNA or gDNA.

Method: immunoSEQ multiplex PCR; TCRdb's copy keeps in-frame clones and lacks some. The table shows about 380,000 clones, with approximately 90% occurring only once. Participants came from fewer than 25 US areas, aged roughly 18 to 95 years. Resolution of symptoms, clearance, or two negative PCRs was present in recovered Cohort 3 donors. The sample consisted of PBMCs or T cells enriched from blood (not recorded which). This sequence was found in a young woman who had recovered from COVID-19.

The CDR3 loop reads CASSSPIEATNYGYTF. In DNA, the CDR3 is TGTGCCAGCAGCTCGCCCATTGAGGCTACTAACTATGGCTACACCTTC. This chain connects TRBV11-2 to TRBJ1-2; D gene ambiguous. Germline CDR1 reads SGHAT; CDR2 reads FQNNGV. V was shortened by 4 bases and J by 0 bases, with 15 bases between the two germline ends. The length of the CDR3 is 16 residues.